The 14 T cell receptor beta chains below all came from one sample that was sequenced in a study of spatial heterogeneity in lung cancer (dated by TCRdb to between 2018 and 2020). Library construction relied on 5' RACE. The sample was run on a NextSeq 500. TCRdb handled the public reads itself, with Q25 trimming in fastp and clone calling in MiXCR, and kept productive beta chains. Each CDR3 protein gets just one entry, which takes the most common genes and DNA from the rows behind it. Across this sample there are roughly 15,000 distinct CDR3 sequences, with 7.9% seen only once. More than 25% of the sample rests with the top ten. Explained via the paper, the time point label denotes: sample taken at primary tumor resection. For TCR sequencing, whole RNA was extracted from tumor and nontumor lung tissue, or from cryopreserved PBMC samples, and no cell sorting was done. The source material was PBMCs, sampled at surgery. Receptors originate from a female donor with early-stage non-small cell lung cancer.

This clonotype showed up just a few times. CDR3 nucleotides: TGTGCCAGCTCCCGGTCAGAGCGCACAGATACGCAGTATTTT. Its translation is CASSRSERTDTQYF. The gene calls are TRBV5-4 and TRBJ2-3, with D hard to call. Germline loops: CDR1 SGHNT, CDR2 YYREEE (reference sequence). V lost 7 bases and J lost 1, with 13 bases in between. The CDR3 is made up of 14 amino acids.

There are many counts of this clonotype. This chain links TRBV4-2 with TRBJ1-6; TRBD1 agrees at 8 bases. CDR1 is LGHNA, CDR2 YNFKEQ, per germline. V dropped 1 base and J dropped 9; count of bases not matched to a gene: 5. The CDR3 totals 15 residues. CDR3 sequence: CASSQGGQGSSPLHF. The CDR3 coding sequence is TGTGCCAGCAGCCAAGGAGGACAGGGAAGTTCACCCCTCCACTTT.

This clonotype has a count of ten or more. The chain combines TRBV18 with TRBJ2-4, with 7 bases that match TRBD1. J gave up 1 base and V 1 base, and 13 bases lay outside the gene matches. The CDR3 sequence is 19 residues long. CDR1 and CDR2 from the germline V gene are KGHSH and LQKENI. The CDR3 region has the DNA TGTGCCAGCTCACCACTTGGGACAGCTAACCAAGGGGCCAAAAACATTCAGTACTTC. Amino acids: CASSPLGTANQGAKNIQYF.

There are a few counts of this clonotype. The genes are TRBV20-1 and TRBJ1-1; possible D gene TRBD1, 6 bases. CDR3 length: 17 amino acids. Between the trimmed V and J ends, which lost 1 base and 1 base, there was a span of 19 bases. Germline V gene data show CDR1 as DFQATT and CDR2 as SNEGSKA (reference sequence). CDR3 sequence (DNA): TGCAGTGCTAGAGGTTTAGAGAGGGGGGCGGAGAACACTGAAGCTTTCTTT. Encoded protein: CSARGLERGAENTEAFF.

In its sample, this clonotype was seen many times. This chain connects TRBV7-3 to TRBJ2-3; 15 nucleotides line up with TRBD2. Germline CDR1 is SGHTA and CDR2 is FQGTGA. V shed 3 bases, J shed 1 base, and the junction held 8 bases outside the gene matches. This CDR3 is built from 19 residues. CDR3 sequence: CASSLTPGLAGGRTDTQYF. In DNA, the CDR3 is TGTGCCAGCAGCTTGACACCGGGACTAGCGGGGGGACGCACAGATACGCAGTATTTT.

At least ten counts were recorded for this clonotype. The genes are TRBV28 and TRBJ2-1; 7 nucleotides align to TRBD2. The V segment lost 2 bases and the J segment 3 bases; nucleotides outside the gene matches: 4. The germline V gene has CDR1 MDHEN and CDR2 SYDVKM. There are 15 residues in the CDR3. DNA for the CDR3: TGTGCCAGCAGTTTACTGGGACTAAACTACAATGAGCAGTTCTTC. Protein sequence: CASSLLGLNYNEQFF. The entire variable domain, with the rest obtained from reference TRBV28 and TRBJ2-1, is as follows: DVKVTQSSRYLVKRTGEKVFLECVQDMDHENMFWYRQDPGLGLRLIYFSYDVKMKEKGDIPEGYSVSREKKERFSLILESASTNQTSMYLCASSLLGLNYNEQFFGPGTRLTVL.

The chain uses TRBV12-3 or TRBV12-4 and TRBJ1-5; D possibly corresponds to TRBD1 (5 bases). This CDR3 contains 13 residues. Trimming removed 6 bases at V and 4 bases at J, with 10 bases between. The CDR3 nucleotides are TGTGCCAGCAGCCAGAAGGGGAATCAGCCCCAGCATTTT. Its protein product is CASSQKGNQPQHF.

The chain recombines TRBV9 with TRBJ2-3, with D possibly TRBD1 on 5 matching bases. The germline gives CDR1 SGDLS, CDR2 YYNGEE. The CDR3 loop spans 15 amino acids. V shed 2 bases and J shed 3 bases, with 13 bases lying between them. The CDR3 loop is CASSVTGMATDTQYF. CDR3 bases: TGTGCCAGCAGCGTTACAGGCATGGCGACAGATACGCAGTATTTT.

Many counts were recorded for this clonotype. The rearrangement uses TRBV3-1 and TRBJ1-3; perhaps TRBD1 as D (6 bases). Between the trimmed V and J ends, which lost 0 bases and 9 bases, there was a span of 12 bases. CDR3 length: 14 residues. Germline V lookup: CDR1 LGHDT, CDR2 YNNKEL (reference sequence). CDR3 DNA sequence: TGTGCCAGCAGCCAAGAGGCACAGGGCGGCACCATATATTTT. Translated, it gives CASSQEAQGGTIYF.

The table lists this clonotype with a count of one. The V call is TRBV28, the J call TRBJ2-7; the D is unclear. The V and J ends lost 6 bases and 3 bases respectively, with 15 bases between them. Germline V lookup: CDR1 MDHEN, CDR2 SYDVKM. The CDR3 is 14 residues long. CDR3 region: CASSPFGPYYEQYF. CDR3 nucleotides: TGTGCCAGCAGCCCCTTCGGACCCTACTACGAGCAGTACTTC.

This clonotype was counted ten times or more. The chain recombines TRBV24-1 with TRBJ2-7; 7 bases match TRBD1. This CDR3 is built from 16 residues. Per the germline V gene, CDR1 is KGHDR and CDR2 is SFDVKD. The ends lost 7 bases at V and 1 base at J; junction bases unmatched: 12. CDR3 sequence reads: CATRGQQQKLSYEQYF. The DNA for the CDR3 is TGTGCCACCAGGGGACAGCAACAAAAACTGTCCTACGAGCAGTACTTC.

In this sample, this clonotype is medium-sized. The V call is TRBV28, the J call TRBJ2-2, with 8 bases identical to TRBD1. In germline, CDR1 is MDHEN, CDR2 SYDVKM. The CDR3 totals 15 residues. V trimming: 4 bases; J trimming: 4 bases; junction bases outside the gene matches: 5. This CDR3 is CASSSQGAGTGELFF. In DNA form, the CDR3 reads TGTGCCAGCAGTTCTCAGGGGGCCGGCACCGGGGAGCTGTTTTTT.

The V call is TRBV9, the J call TRBJ1-3, with D uncertain. The CDR3 contains 18 residues. The V and J ends lost 3 bases and 0 bases respectively, with 19 bases between them. Germline lookup yields CDR1 SGDLS and CDR2 YYNGEE. The CDR3 reads CASSDNPTLTSSGNTIYF. The DNA for the CDR3 is TGTGCCAGCAGCGACAATCCGACCTTGACTAGCTCTGGAAACACCATATATTTT.

By sample share, this clonotype is medium-sized. The chain recombines TRBV9 with TRBJ2-1, with unresolved D. The CDR3 has 13 residues. From germline, CDR1 is SGDLS and CDR2 YYNGEE. Trimming pared 5 bases from V and 6 bases from J, leaving 12 bases between. The CDR3 region is CASRDDWTNEQFF. The CDR3 DNA reads as TGTGCCAGCAGGGACGACTGGACCAATGAGCAGTTCTTC.